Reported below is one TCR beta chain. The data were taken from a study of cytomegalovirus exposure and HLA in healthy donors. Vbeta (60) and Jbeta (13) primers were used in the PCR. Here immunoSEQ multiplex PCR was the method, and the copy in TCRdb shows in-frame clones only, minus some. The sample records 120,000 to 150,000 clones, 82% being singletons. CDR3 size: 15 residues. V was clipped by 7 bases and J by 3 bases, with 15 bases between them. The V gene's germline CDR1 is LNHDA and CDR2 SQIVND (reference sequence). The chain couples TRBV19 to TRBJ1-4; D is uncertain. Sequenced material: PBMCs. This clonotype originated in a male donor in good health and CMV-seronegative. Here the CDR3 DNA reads TGTGCCAGTACCACCACACGGAGGTCTAATGAAAAACTGTTTTTT. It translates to CASTTTRRSNEKLFF.